The TCR beta chain described here comes from a study of graft-versus-host responses after intestinal transplantation. Study-level background: The whole recipient group had anti-thymocyte globulin induction followed by tacrolimus and steroids for around 3 years.

The CDR3 sequence is 15 residues long. The V gene's germline CDR1 is WSHSY and CDR2 SAAADI. V was clipped by 5 bases and J by 0 bases; unmatched bases: 3. Remarks on this clone: Its antigen is unknown.

Profiling relied on immunoSEQ multiplex PCR, and the TCRdb table lists in-frame clones only, not all of them. Found here are about 82,000 clones, about nine tenths of them singletons; the top ten hold 0.1%. Study-level findings and limits: Recipient marrow showed GvH clones, some seen first in ileum or blood.

The rearrangement uses TRBV10-2 and TRBJ1-5, with TRBD1 identical over 8 bases. The sequencing used unstimulated CD4+ T cells sorted from spleen or lymph node cells, collected before intestinal transplant. The sequence derives from a human donor who received an intestinal transplant. The CDR3 region is CASSKTGDSNQPQHF. Written as DNA, the CDR3 is TGCGCCAGCAGTAAGACAGGGGATAGCAATCAGCCCCAGCATTTT.